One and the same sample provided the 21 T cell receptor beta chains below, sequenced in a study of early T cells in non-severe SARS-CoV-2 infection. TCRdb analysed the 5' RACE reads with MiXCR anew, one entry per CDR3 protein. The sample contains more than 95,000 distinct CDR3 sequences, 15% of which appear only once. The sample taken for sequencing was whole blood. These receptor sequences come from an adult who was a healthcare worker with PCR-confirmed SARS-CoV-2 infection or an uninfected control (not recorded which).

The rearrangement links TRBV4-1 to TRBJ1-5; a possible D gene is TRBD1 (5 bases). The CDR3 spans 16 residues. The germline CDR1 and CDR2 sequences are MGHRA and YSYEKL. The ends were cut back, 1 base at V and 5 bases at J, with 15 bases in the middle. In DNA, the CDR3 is TGCGCCAGCAGCCAAGGCCTGGCGGGGCGGGATCAGCCCCAGCATTTT. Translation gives CASSQGLAGRDQPQHF.

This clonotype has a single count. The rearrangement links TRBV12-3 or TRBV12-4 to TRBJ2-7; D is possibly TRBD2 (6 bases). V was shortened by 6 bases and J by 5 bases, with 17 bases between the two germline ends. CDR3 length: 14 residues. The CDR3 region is CASSGPSSSDEQYF. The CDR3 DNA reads TGTGCCAGCAGCGGACCGAGCTCTAGCGACGAGCAGTACTTC.

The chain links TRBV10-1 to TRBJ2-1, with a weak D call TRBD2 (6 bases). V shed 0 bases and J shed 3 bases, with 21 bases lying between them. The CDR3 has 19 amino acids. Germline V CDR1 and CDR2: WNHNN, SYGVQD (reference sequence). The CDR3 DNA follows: TGCGCCAGCAGTGAGTCGACTACCCTAACTAGCCGAAACTACAATGAGCAGTTCTTC. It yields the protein CASSESTTLTSRNYNEQFF.

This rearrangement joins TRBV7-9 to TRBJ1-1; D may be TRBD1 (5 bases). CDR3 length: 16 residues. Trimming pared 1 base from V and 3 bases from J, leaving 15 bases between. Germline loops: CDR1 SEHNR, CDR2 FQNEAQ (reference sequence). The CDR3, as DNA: TGTGCCAGCAGCTTAGGGGAAATACAGGCCGACACTGAAGCTTTCTTT. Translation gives CASSLGEIQADTEAFF.

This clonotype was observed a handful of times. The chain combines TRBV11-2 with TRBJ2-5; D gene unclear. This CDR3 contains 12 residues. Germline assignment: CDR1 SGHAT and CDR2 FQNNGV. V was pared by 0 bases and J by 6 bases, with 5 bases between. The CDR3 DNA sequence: TGTGCCAGCAGCTTAGATGTGAAGACCCAGTACTTC. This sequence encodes CASSLDVKTQYF.

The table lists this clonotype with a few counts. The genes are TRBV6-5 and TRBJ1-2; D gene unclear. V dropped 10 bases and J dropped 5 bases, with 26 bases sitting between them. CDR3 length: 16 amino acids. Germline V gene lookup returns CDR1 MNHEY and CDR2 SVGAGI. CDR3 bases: TGTGCCACCTACCCGGGCCTTAAAACTAGCGGGTATGGCTACACCTTC. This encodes CATYPGLKTSGYGYTF.

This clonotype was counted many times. The DNA of the CDR3 is TGTGCCATCAGTGTGCGGCCGCCAGATACGCAGTATTTT. It translates to CAISVRPPDTQYF. The chain joins TRBV10-3 to TRBJ2-3; D remains ambiguous. The CDR3 length is 13 residues. The V gene's germline CDR1 is ENHRY and CDR2 SYGVKD. V was trimmed by 4 bases and J by 4 bases, leaving 9 bases between them.

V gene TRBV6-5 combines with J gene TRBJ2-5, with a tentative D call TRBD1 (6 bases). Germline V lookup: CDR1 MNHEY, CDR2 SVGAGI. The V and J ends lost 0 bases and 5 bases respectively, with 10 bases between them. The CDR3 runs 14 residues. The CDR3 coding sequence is TGTGCCAGCAGTTACTCGACCAGGGGTGAGACCCAGTACTTC. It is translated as CASSYSTRGETQYF.

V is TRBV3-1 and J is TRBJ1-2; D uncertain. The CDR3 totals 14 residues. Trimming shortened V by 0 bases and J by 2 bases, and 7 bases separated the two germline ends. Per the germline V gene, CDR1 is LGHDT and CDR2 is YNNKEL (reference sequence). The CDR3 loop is CASSQEGGNYGYTF. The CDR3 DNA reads TGTGCCAGCAGCCAAGAGGGAGGGAACTATGGCTACACCTTC. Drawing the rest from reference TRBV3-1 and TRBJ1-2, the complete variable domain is DTAVSQTPKYLVTQMGNDKSIKCEQNLGHDTMYWYKQDSKKFLKIMFSYNNKELIINETVPNRFSPKSPDKAHLNLHINSLELGDSAVYFCASSQEGGNYGYTFGSGTRLTVV.

In DNA form, the CDR3 reads TGCAGTGCCGAGGGGGCAGGGGGAACCTACGAGCAGTACTTC. This encodes CSAEGAGGTYEQYF. This rearrangement joins TRBV20-1 to TRBJ2-7, with 7 bases fitting TRBD1. Germline CDR1 and CDR2: DFQATT and SNEGSKA (reference sequence). J lost 2 bases, V lost 6 bases, and 10 bases had no gene match. The CDR3 runs to 14 residues.

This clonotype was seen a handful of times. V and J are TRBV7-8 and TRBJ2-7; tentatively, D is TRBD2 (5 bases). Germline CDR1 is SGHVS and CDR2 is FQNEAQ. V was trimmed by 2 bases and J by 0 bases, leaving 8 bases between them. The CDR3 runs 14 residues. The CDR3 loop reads CASSLLGLSYEQYF. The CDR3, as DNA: TGTGCCAGCAGCTTACTCGGACTCTCCTACGAGCAGTACTTC.

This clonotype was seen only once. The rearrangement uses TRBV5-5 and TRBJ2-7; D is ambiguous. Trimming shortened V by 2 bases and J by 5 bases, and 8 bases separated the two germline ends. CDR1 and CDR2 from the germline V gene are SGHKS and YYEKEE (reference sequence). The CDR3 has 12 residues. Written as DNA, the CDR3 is TGTGCCAGCAGCTTTCATGGAAACGAGCAGTACTTC. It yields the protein CASSFHGNEQYF.

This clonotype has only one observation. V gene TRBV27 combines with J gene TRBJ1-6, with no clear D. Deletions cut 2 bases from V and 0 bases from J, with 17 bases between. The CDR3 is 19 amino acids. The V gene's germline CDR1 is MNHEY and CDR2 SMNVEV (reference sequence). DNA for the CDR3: TGTGCCAGCAGTTTAACGTCTCCGAGGAGCAGCTCCTATAATTCACCCCTCCACTTT. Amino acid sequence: CASSLTSPRSSSYNSPLHF.

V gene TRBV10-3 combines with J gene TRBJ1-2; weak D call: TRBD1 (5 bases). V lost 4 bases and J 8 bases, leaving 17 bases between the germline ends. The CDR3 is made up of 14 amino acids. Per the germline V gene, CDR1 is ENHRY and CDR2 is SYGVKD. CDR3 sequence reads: CAISGDTGTRGYTF. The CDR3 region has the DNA TGTGCCATCAGTGGTGACACCGGGACCCGAGGCTACACCTTC.

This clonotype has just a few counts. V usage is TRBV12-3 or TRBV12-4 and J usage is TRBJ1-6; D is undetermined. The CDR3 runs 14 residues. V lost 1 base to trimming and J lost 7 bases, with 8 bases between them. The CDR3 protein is CASSLGGRNSPLHF. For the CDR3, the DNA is TGTGCCAGCAGTTTAGGAGGGAGAAATTCACCCCTCCACTTT.

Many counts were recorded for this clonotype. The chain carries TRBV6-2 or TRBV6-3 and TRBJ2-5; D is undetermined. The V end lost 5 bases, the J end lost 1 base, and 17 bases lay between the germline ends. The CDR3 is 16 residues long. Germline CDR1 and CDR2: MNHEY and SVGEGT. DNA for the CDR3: TGTGCCAGCAGTGGCCGGCCCGGAACTTCCCAAGAGACCCAGTACTTC. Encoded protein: CASSGRPGTSQETQYF.

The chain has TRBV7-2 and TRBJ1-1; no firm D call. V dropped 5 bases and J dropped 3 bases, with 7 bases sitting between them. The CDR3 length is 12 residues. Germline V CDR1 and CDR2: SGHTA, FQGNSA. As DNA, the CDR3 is TGTGCCAGCAGCCCGTCCTACACTGAAGCTTTCTTT. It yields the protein CASSPSYTEAFF.

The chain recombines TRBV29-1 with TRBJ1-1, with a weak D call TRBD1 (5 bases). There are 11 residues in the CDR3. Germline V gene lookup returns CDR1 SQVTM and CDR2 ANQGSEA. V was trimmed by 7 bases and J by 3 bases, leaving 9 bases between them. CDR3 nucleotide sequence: TGCAGCGGGCGGGGCGACACTGAAGCTTTCTTT. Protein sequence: CSGRGDTEAFF.

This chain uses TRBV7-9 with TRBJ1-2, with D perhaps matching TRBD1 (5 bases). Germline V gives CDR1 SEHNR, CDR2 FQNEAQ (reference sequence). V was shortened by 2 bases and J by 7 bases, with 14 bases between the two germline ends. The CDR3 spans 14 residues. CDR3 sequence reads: CASSLPTYRRGYTF. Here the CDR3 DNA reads TGTGCCAGCAGCTTACCTACTTACAGGCGTGGCTACACCTTC.

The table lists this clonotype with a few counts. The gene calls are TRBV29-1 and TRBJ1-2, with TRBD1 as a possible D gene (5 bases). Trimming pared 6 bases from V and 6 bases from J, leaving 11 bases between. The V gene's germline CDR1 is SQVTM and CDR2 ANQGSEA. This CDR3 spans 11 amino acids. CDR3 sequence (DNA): TGCAGCGTGCGGACACCAAATGGCTACACCTTC. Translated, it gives CSVRTPNGYTF.

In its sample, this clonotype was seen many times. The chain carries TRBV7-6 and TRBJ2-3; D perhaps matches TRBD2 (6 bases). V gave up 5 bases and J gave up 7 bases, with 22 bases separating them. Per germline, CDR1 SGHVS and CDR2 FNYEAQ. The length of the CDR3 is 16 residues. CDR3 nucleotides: TGTGCCAGCAGCGTAACCACTAGCAGCCCCGGTAATACGCAGTATTTT. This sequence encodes CASSVTTSSPGNTQYF.